This T cell receptor (beta chain) originates from a study of graft-versus-host responses after intestinal transplantation. Study-wide background: Anti-thymocyte globulin induction was given to all recipients, followed by tacrolimus and steroids for 2 to 4 years.

On this clone itself: Its antigen is as yet unknown.

General study results and limits: Allograft clonal ratios (graft-versus-host to host-versus-graft) were high in patients who had graft-donor T cell macrochimerism.

Grafts had their tissue processed, releasing intraepithelial and lamina propria lymphocytes. The CDR3 is 13 amino acids. J was trimmed by 5 bases and V by 6 bases; bases with no gene match: 5. Germline lookup yields CDR1 MNHEY and CDR2 SVGAGI. Profiled with immunoSEQ multiplex PCR; TCRdb holds only in-frame clones, not every one. The table shows more than 30,000 clones, with around 90% occurring only once. Sequencing was performed on ileum tissue, taken approximately 200 days after intestinal transplant. This TCR derives from a human patient who received an intestinal transplant, so some T cells may come from the graft donor. The rearrangement links TRBV6-5 to TRBJ1-2, with 8 positions matching TRBD1. CDR3 sequence reads: CASRRTGSYGYTF. The CDR3 DNA follows: TGTGCCAGCAGGCGGACAGGGTCTTATGGCTACACCTTC.